Sequencing of this TCR beta chain was carried out in a study of T cell changes during pregnancy in multiple sclerosis. This clone was seen once. The data were produced by immunoSEQ multiplex PCR, yet TCRdb's version contains in-frame clones alone and is incomplete. The repertoire holds roughly 100,000 clones, with around 91% as singletons. Losses at the gene ends were 3 bases for V and 1 base for J; bases not matched to a gene: 5. CDR1 LGHNA and CDR2 YNFKEQ come from the germline V gene. The CDR3 length is 17 residues. The chain recombines TRBV4-2 with TRBJ2-1; 11 bases line up with TRBD2. The TCR sequence derives from a female donor in good health, enrolled as a control in a pregnancy study. The source material was peripheral blood, sampled after pregnancy. CDR3 region: CASSHLAGGLSYNEQFF. The DNA of the CDR3 is TGTGCCAGCAGCCACTTAGCGGGGGGGCTATCCTACAATGAGCAGTTCTTC.